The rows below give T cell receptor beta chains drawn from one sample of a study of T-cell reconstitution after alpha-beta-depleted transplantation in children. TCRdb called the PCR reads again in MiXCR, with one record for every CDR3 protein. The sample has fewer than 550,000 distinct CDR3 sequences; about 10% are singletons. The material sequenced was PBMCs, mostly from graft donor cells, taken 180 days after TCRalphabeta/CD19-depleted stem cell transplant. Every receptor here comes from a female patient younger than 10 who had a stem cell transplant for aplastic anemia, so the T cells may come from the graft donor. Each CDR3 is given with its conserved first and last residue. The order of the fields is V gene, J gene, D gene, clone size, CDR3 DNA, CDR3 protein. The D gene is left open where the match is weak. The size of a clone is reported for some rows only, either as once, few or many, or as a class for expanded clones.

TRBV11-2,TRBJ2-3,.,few,TGTGCCAGCAGCTTAGATCTCGTACGGGTTCCAGGTTTATTGAATACGCAGTATTTT,CASSLDLVRVPGLLNTQYF
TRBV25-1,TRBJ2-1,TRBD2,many,TGTGCCAGCAGGCGGGGGGCCGGGAATGAGCAGTTCTTC,CASRRGAGNEQFF
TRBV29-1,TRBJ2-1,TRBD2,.,TGCAGCGTTGAGTTTGTCTGGCGGGAGGGTCGAAGCTCCTACAATGAGCAGTTCTTC,CSVEFVWREGRSSYNEQFF
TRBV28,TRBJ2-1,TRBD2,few,TGTGCCAGCAGTTTGCCCACTAGCGGGGGGAGCTCCTACAATGAGCAGTTCTTC,CASSLPTSGGSSYNEQFF
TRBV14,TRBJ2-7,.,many,TGTGCCAGCAGCCAACACCCGACAGGCGAGCAGTACTTC,CASSQHPTGEQYF
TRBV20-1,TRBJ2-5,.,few,TGCAGTGCTAGAGTTAGCGGATACCAAGAGACCCAGTACTTC,CSARVSGYQETQYF
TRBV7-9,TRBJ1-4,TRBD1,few,TGTGCCAGCGGACGACAGGGGGCGTACGGAAAACTGTTTTTT,CASGRQGAYGKLFF
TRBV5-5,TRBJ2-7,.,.,TGTGCCAGCAGCTTGGGGCGCGGGTGGGCCTACGAGCAGTACTTC,CASSLGRGWAYEQYF
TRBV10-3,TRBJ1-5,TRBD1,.,TGTGCCATCAGTGAGAGGGCAGGGGGCGATCAGCCCCAGCATTTT,CAISERAGGDQPQHF
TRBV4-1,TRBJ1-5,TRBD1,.,TGCGCCAGCAGCCAGATACAGGGGGCGCAGAAGCCCCAGCATTTT,CASSQIQGAQKPQHF
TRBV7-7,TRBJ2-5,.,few,TGTGCCAGCAGCTTAGTTTGGGGACTGCAAGAGACCCAGTACTTC,CASSLVWGLQETQYF
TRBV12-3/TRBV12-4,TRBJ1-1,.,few,TGTGCCAGCAGTTTAGTTGGGACATTTAGTGGAAACACTGAAGCTTTCTTT,CASSLVGTFSGNTEAFF
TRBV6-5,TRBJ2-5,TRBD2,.,TGTGCCAGCAGTTACTCCCTAGCGGCCCCTCAAGAGACCCCGTACTTC,CASSYSLAAPQETPYF
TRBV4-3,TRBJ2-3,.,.,TGCGCCAGCAGCCAAGGGAGGGGTGCAGATACGCAGTATTTT,CASSQGRGADTQYF
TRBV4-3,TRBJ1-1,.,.,TGCGCCAGCAGCCTCTCCTTGTGGAACACTGAAGCTTTCTTT,CASSLSLWNTEAFF
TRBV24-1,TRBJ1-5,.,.,TGTGCCACCAGTGATCCCCCTGGGCCCCAGCATTTT,CATSDPPGPQHF
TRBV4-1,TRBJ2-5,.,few,TGCGCCAGCAGCCCGGTAATTGGGCAAGAGACCCAGTACTTC,CASSPVIGQETQYF
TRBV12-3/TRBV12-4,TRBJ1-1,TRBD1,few,TGTGCCAGCAGTTTTGTATTTTTAGGCAGGGGGCGTAACACTGAAGCTTTCTTT,CASSFVFLGRGRNTEAFF
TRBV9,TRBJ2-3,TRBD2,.,TGTGCCAGCAGCGGTGCGGGGACTAGCGGACCGTTTACAGATACGCAGTATTTT,CASSGAGTSGPFTDTQYF
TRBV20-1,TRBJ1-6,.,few,TGCAGTGCTACTATTACGAATTCACCCCTCCACTTT,CSATITNSPLHF
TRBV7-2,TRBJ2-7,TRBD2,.,TGTGCCAGCAGCTTAGTAGCGGGAGGAGGCGAGCAGTACTTC,CASSLVAGGGEQYF
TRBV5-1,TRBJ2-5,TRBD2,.,TGCGCCAGCAGCGTAGCGGGGACCGAAGAGACCCAGTACTTC,CASSVAGTEETQYF
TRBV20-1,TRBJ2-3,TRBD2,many,TGCAGTGGAATAGCGGGAGGAGGAGATACGCAGTATTTT,CSGIAGGGDTQYF
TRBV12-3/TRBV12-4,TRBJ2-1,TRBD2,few,TGTGCCAGCAGTTTTGCGGGAGCGATTGGAGAGCAGTTCTTC,CASSFAGAIGEQFF
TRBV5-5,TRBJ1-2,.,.,TGTGCCAGCAGGAGTCAGGAACGAATAAACTATGGCTACACCTTC,CASRSQERINYGYTF
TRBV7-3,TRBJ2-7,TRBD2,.,TGTGCCAGCAGCTTACAACCGGGACTAGCGGGAGACGAGCAGTACTTC,CASSLQPGLAGDEQYF
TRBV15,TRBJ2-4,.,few,TGTGCCACCAGCAGAGATTCGCGAGTGCGCATTCAGTACTTC,CATSRDSRVRIQYF
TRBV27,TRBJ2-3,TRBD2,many,TGTGCCAGCAGTTTAGGACTAGCGGTTAGCACAGATACGCAGTATTTT,CASSLGLAVSTDTQYF
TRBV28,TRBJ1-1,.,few,TGTGCCAGCTGGGGGGTGGAACACACTGAAGCTTTCTTT,CASWGVEHTEAFF
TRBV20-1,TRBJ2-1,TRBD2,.,TGCAGTGCTAGAGCCGAGGGACTAGCGCTCCTATATGAGCAGTTCTTC,CSARAEGLALLYEQFF
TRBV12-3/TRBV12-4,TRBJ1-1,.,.,TGTGCCAGCAGTTTTCCGGGGGACACTGAAGCTTTCTTT,CASSFPGDTEAFF
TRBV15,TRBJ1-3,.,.,TGTGCCACCAGCAGAGATCGGTCAGGAAGGGGAGACACCATATATTTT,CATSRDRSGRGDTIYF
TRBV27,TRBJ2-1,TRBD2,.,TGTGCCAGCAGTCCGACTAGCGGGAGGGCCGAGCGGGATGAGCAGTTCTTC,CASSPTSGRAERDEQFF
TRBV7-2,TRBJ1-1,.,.,TGTGCCAGCAGCCAATACGGGGGCGGGAACACTGAAGCTTTCTTT,CASSQYGGGNTEAFF
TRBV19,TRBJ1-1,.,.,TGTGCCAGTAGACTAACAGAGAACACTGAAGCTTTCTTT,CASRLTENTEAFF
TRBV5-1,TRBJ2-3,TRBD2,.,TGCGCCAGCAGCTTGGGGGGAACTAGCGGAGAGCTCAATACGCAGTATTTT,CASSLGGTSGELNTQYF
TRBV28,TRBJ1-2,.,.,TGTGCCAGCAGTTTAGTGGGGCTGGGCTACACCTTC,CASSLVGLGYTF
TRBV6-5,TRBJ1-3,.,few,TGTGCCAGCAGTTCCCTGACTGGTGGAAACACCATATATTTT,CASSSLTGGNTIYF
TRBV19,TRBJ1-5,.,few,TGTGCCAGTAGTATTCCCACGTCGACAGGAAGGAATCAGCCCCAGCATTTT,CASSIPTSTGRNQPQHF
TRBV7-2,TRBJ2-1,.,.,TGTGCCAGCAGCTCCCTCTCCTACAATGAGCAGTTCTTC,CASSSLSYNEQFF
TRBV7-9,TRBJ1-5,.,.,TGTGCCAGCAGCGGAGACAGGACGCTGGCCAATCAGCCCCAGCATTTT,CASSGDRTLANQPQHF
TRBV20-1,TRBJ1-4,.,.,TGCAGTGCTCCGGGGAGGCCAGGGAATGAAAAACTGTTTTTT,CSAPGRPGNEKLFF
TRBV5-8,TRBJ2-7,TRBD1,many,TGTGCCAGCAGCCTACAGGGGGGCTACGAGCAGTACTTC,CASSLQGGYEQYF
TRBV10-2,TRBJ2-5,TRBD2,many,TGCGCCAGCAGTGAGCCTAGCGGAGAGGAGACCCAGTACTTC,CASSEPSGEETQYF
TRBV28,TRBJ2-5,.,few,TGTGCCAGCAGTACCACCTGGTCCGGGGAACAAGAGACCCAGTACTTC,CASSTTWSGEQETQYF
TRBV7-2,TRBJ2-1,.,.,TGTGCCAGCAGCTTAGCAGCGGCTTCCGTTGAGCAGTTCTTC,CASSLAAASVEQFF
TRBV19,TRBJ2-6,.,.,TGTGCCGGTAGTGCAGACAGCTCCTGGGTCCTGACTTTC,CAGSADSSWVLTF
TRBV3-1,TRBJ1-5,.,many,TGTGCCAGCAGCCTCAGTTATAGCGTCAATCAGCCCCAGCATTTT,CASSLSYSVNQPQHF
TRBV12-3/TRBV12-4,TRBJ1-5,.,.,TGTGCCAGCAGGGCGGGGGTAGAGGGTCAGCCCCAGCATTTT,CASRAGVEGQPQHF
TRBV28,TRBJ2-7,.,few,TGTGCCAGCAGTTTAATTCCCCAGGGCTACGAGCAGTACTTC,CASSLIPQGYEQYF
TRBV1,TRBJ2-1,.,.,TGCACCAGCAGCCCGGGACTAGCGGGTAGAGGCTCCTACAATGAGCAGTTCTTC,CTSSPGLAGRGSYNEQFF
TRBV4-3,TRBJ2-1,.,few,TGCGCCAGCAGCCGACAGGGGACTAGCCTCTACAATGAGCAGTTCTTC,CASSRQGTSLYNEQFF
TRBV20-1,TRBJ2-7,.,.,TGCAGTGCTAGAGGGGGCAGTTTCTCCTACGAGCAGTACTTC,CSARGGSFSYEQYF
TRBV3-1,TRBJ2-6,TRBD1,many,TGTGCCAGCAGCCAAGATTTCCCGGGACAGGGGTTCTCAGGGGCCAACGTCCTGACTTTC,CASSQDFPGQGFSGANVLTF
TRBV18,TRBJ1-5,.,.,TGTGCCAGCTCACCACCGGGTCAGGGAACTCAGCCCCAGCATTTT,CASSPPGQGTQPQHF
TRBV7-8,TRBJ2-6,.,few,TGTGCCAGCAGCTTAGCGAAAGGGGCCAACGTCCTGACTTTC,CASSLAKGANVLTF
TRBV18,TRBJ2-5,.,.,TGTGCCAGCTCAGTCTCAGGGCGGCAGACCCAGTACTTC,CASSVSGRQTQYF
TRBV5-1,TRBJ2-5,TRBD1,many,TGCGCCAGCAATCCGGGACAGTGGGAGACCCAGTACTTC,CASNPGQWETQYF
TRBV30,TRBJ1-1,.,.,TGTGCCTGGAGCGCAGGGGTTGTGGGCACTGAAGCTTTCTTT,CAWSAGVVGTEAFF
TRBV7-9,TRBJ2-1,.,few,TGTGCCAGCAGCTTAGCGGGGCGGGGCGCCTTGAGGAATGAGCAGTTCTTC,CASSLAGRGALRNEQFF